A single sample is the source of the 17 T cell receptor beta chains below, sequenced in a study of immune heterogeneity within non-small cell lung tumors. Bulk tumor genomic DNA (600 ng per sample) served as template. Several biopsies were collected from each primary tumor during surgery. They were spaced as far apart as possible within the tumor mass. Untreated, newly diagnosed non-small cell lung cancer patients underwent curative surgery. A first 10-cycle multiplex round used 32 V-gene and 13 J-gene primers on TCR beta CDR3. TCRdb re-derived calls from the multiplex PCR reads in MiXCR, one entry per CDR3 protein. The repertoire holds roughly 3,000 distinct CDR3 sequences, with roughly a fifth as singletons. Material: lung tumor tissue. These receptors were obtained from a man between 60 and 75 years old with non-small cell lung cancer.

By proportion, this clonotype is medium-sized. The DNA of the CDR3 is TGCGCCAGCACAAGCGGAACTAGCGGGAGTTTCGAGCAGTACTTC. Amino acid sequence: CASTSGTSGSFEQYF. The rearrangement uses TRBV5-1 and TRBJ2-7, with 11 bases aligning to TRBD2. CDR3 size: 15 residues. Losses at the gene ends were 6 bases for V and 6 bases for J; bases not matched to a gene: 11. In germline, CDR1 is SGHRS, CDR2 YFSETQ.

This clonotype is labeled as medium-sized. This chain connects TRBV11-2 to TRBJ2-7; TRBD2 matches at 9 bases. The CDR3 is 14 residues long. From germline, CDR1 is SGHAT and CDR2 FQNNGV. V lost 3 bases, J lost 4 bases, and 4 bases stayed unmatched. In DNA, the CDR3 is TGTGCCAGCAGCTTCCTAGCGGGACAATACGAGCAGTACTTC. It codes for CASSFLAGQYEQYF.

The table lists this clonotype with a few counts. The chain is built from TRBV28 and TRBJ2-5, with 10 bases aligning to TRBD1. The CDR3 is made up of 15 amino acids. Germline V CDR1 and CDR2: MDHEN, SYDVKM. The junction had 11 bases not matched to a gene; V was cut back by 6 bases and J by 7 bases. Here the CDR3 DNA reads TGTGCCAGCAGAGGGACCGGGACAGGGGTTGTGACCCAGTACTTC. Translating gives CASRGTGTGVVTQYF.

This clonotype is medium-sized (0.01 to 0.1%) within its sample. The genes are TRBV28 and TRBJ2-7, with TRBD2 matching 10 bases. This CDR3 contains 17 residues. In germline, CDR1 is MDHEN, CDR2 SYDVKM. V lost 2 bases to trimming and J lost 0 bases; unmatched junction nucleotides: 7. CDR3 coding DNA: TGTGCCAGCAGTTTAAAGGGACTAGCGCTAAGCTCCTACGAGCAGTACTTC. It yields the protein CASSLKGLALSSYEQYF.

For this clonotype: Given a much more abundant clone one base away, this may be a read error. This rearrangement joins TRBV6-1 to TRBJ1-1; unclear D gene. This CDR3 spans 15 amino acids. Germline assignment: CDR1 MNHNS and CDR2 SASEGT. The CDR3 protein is CASSTRRRAATEDFF. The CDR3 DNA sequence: TGTGCCAGCAGTACGAGACGAAGGGCAGCCACTGAAGATTTCTTT.

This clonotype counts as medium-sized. The CDR3 nucleotides read TGTGCCAGCTCACCACCGGGGGCTACCTACAATGAGCAGTTCTTC. Protein product: CASSPPGATYNEQFF. The V call is TRBV18, the J call TRBJ2-1; possible D gene TRBD1, 6 bases. The CDR3 sequence is 15 residues long. V lost 0 bases, J lost 2 bases, and 8 bases lay in between. Germline CDR1 and CDR2: KGHSH and LQKENI.

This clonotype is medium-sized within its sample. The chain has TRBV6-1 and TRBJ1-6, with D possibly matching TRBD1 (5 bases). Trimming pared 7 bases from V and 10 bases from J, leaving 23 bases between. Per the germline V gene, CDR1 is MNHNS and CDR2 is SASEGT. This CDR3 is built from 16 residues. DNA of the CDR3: TGTGCCAGCACACCCGGCCCAGCAGGGCCGGGATCACCCCTCCACTTT. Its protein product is CASTPGPAGPGSPLHF.

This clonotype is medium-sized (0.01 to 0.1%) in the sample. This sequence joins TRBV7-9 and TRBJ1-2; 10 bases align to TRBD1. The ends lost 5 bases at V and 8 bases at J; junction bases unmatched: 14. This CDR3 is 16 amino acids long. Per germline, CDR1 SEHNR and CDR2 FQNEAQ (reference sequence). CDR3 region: CASSPRERQGARGYTF. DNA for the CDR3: TGTGCCAGCAGCCCCCGAGAACGACAGGGGGCGCGAGGCTACACCTTC.

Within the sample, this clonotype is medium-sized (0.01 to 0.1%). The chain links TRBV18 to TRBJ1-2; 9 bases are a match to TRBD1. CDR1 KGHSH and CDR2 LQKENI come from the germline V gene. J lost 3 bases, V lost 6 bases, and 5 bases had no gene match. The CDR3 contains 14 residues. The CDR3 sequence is CASSPGQGDYGYTF. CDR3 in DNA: TGTGCCAGCTCCCCGGGACAGGGAGACTATGGCTACACCTTC.

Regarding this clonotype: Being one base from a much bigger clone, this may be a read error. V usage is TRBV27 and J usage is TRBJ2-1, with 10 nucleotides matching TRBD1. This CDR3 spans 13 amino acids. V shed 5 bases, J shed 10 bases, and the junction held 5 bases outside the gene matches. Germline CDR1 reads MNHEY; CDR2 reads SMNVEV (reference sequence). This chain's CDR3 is CASSGQGVVEQFF. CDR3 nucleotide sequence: TGTGCCAGCAGTGGACAGGGGGTTGTAGAGCAGTTCTTC.

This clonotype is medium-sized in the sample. CDR3 nucleotides: TGCGCCACCAGCCCGGGGCGGAACTACAATGAGCAGTTCTTC. Amino acids: CATSPGRNYNEQFF. V is TRBV10-1 and J is TRBJ2-1; D is perhaps TRBD1 or TRBD2 (5 bases each). This CDR3 is built from 14 residues. V lost 10 bases to trimming and J lost 3 bases, with 16 bases between them. CDR1 is WNHNN, CDR2 SYGVQD, per germline (reference sequence).

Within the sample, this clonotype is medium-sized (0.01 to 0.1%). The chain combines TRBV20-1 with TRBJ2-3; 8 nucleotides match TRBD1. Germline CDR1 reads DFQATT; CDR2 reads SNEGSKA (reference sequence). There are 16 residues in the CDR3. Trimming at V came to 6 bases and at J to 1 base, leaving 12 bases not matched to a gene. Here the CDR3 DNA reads TGCAGTGCGGTCTCTCAGGGGGCCGTTGGCACAGATACGCAGTATTTT. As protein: CSAVSQGAVGTDTQYF.

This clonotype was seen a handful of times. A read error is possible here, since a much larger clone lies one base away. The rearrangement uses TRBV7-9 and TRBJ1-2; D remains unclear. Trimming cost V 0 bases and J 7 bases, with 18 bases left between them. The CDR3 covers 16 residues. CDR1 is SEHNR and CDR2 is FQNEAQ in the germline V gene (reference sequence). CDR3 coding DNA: TGTGCCAGCAGCTTAGCGCAAGCAGTGGGCGCAGGTGGCTACACCTTC. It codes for CASSLAQAVGAGGYTF.

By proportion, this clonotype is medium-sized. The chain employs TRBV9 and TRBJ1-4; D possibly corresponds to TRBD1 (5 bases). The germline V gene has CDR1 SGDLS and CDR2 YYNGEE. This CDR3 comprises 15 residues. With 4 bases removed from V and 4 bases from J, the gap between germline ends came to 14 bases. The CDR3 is CASSTKTDFNEKLFF. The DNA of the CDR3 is TGTGCCAGCAGCACCAAGACAGATTTTAATGAAAAACTGTTTTTT.

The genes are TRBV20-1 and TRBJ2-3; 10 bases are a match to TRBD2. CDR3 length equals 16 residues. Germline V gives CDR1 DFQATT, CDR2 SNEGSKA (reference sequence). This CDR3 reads CRAPKGGAGGLNTQYF. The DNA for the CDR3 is TGCAGGGCCCCGAAAGGGGGAGCGGGAGGGTTGAATACGCAGTATTTT.

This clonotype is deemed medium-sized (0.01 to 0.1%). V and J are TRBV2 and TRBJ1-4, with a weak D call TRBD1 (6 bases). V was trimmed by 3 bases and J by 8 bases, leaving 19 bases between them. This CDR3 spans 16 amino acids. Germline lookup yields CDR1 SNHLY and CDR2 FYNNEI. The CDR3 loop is CASSENRVVGLEKLFF. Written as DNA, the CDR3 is TGTGCCAGCAGTGAGAACAGGGTTGTTGGGCTGGAAAAACTGTTTTTT.

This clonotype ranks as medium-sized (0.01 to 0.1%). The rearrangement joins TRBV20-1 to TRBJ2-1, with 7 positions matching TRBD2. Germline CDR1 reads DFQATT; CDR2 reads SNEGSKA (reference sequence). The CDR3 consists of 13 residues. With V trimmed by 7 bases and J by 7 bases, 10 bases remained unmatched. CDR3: CSGRGGSGNEQFF. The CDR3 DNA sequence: TGCAGTGGACGGGGCGGGAGTGGGAATGAGCAGTTCTTC.